In this sample, the clone carrying this TCR beta chain turned up once. The sample originates from a study of blood T cell repertoires in COVID-19. This CDR3 contains 16 residues. V lost 5 bases to trimming and J lost 2 bases, with 17 bases between them. Germline V lookup: CDR1 MNHEY, CDR2 SMNVEV (reference sequence). Here immunoSEQ multiplex PCR was the method, and the copy in TCRdb shows in-frame clones only, minus some. Of about 73,000 clones listed, around four fifths are singletons. The sequenced sample was peripheral blood. The sequence derives from a man aged 55 to 69 with acute or convalescent COVID-19. The J gene is TRBJ2-3, the V gene TRBV27; a possible D gene is TRBD1 (5 bases). In nucleotides, the CDR3 is TGTGCCAGCAGTACATTAAACCAGGGCCCCACAGATACGCAGTATTTT. This codes for CASSTLNQGPTDTQYF.